This TCR beta chain was identified during a study of metastatic and nonmetastatic thyroid tumors. Study-level information: Malignant and benign thyroid patients had repertoires compared in peripheral blood and tumor or nodule tissue.

This clone was seen more than once but under ten times. Each patient came to thyroid surgery without any prior treatment (of any kind). The V gene lost 2 bases and the J gene lost 2 bases, with 12 bases spanning the gap. Germline assignment: CDR1 SNHLY and CDR2 FYNNEI. The CDR3 is 15 residues long. Authors' analysis steps: What underpinned the distant-metastasis classifier for papillary thyroid cancer was the set of CDR3 differences across clinicopathological groups. TCRdb re-clonotyped the PCR reads via MiXCR. These V and J calls are TCRdb output, not the study's own analysis. The sample lists thousands of clones; about a sixth were seen once.

The origin of this receptor is a male donor with papillary thyroid cancer or a benign thyroid nodule (not recorded which). Some clones in this sample may be carry-over from other donors' samples. Sequencing input: adjacent normal tissue. This chain links TRBV2 with TRBJ2-5, with D uncertain. The CDR3 spells CASSERLVRQETQYF. The CDR3 coding sequence is TGTGCCAGCAGTGAACGGCTAGTAAGGCAAGAGACCCAGTACTTC.